This T cell receptor beta chain was identified in a study of early T cells in non-severe SARS-CoV-2 infection. Study context: The input, bulk RNA from unsorted whole blood, was sequenced, and chains were unpaired.

At least ten counts were recorded for this clonotype. The germline V gene encodes CDR1 DFQATT and CDR2 SNEGSKA (reference sequence). This CDR3 comprises 15 residues. Trimming removed 4 bases at V and 0 bases at J, with 12 bases between. Individual cDNA molecules received unique molecular identifiers. TCRdb re-derived calls from the 5' RACE reads in MiXCR, one entry per CDR3 protein. The table records about 28,000 distinct CDR3 sequences, about 4.5% of them present only once. The chain uses TRBV20-1 and TRBJ1-4; D remains ambiguous. The clonotype was recovered from an adult who was a healthcare worker with PCR-confirmed SARS-CoV-2 infection or an uninfected control (not recorded which). Source: whole blood, taken at baseline. Here the CDR3 reads CSANTDSATNEKLFF. The CDR3 DNA reads TGCAGTGCTAATACCGACTCTGCAACTAATGAAAAACTGTTTTTT.